Below are 13 T cell receptor beta chains sequenced from a single sample in a study of T cells in Graves' hyperthyroidism and ophthalmopathy. Amplification targeted TCR beta CDR3 regions from RNA transcripts. HTBI primers drove first-round RT-PCR of the TCR CDR3. TCRdb used MiXCR to reprocess the multiplex PCR reads, holding one entry per CDR3 protein. The sample has 300,000 to 400,000 distinct CDR3 sequences; approximately 15% are singletons. The specimen was blood. These receptors came from a woman in her thirties with Graves' hyperthyroidism.

This clonotype has ten or more counts. The chain joins TRBV19 to TRBJ2-3; D could derive from TRBD1 or TRBD2 (5 bases each). Germline CDR1 is LNHDA and CDR2 is SQIVND (reference sequence). CDR3 size: 15 residues. V was shortened by 3 bases and J by 5 bases, with 15 bases between the two germline ends. The DNA of the CDR3 is TGTGCCAGTAGTATTTTCTGGCAGAGGGGAGATACGCAGTATTTT. Translation gives CASSIFWQRGDTQYF.

Ten or more counts support this clonotype. The J gene is TRBJ2-7, the V gene TRBV28; the D gene is possibly TRBD2 (6 bases). There are 14 residues in the CDR3. CDR1 and CDR2 (germline): MDHEN, SYDVKM. V was shortened by 6 bases and J by 2 bases, with 14 bases between the two germline ends. The CDR3 nucleotides are TGTGCCAGCAGCGAGCTTAGCGGCACCTACGAGCAGTACTTC. It specifies CASSELSGTYEQYF.

This clonotype was observed a handful of times. The genes are TRBV6-5 and TRBJ1-6; D remains unclear. CDR1 is MNHEY, CDR2 SVGAGI, per germline. The germline V and J ends were trimmed by 0 bases and 8 bases, with 23 bases remaining between them. The CDR3 runs to 19 residues. CDR3 sequence reads: CASSYSGRGTPRKDSPLHF. Written as DNA, the CDR3 is TGTGCCAGCAGTTACTCCGGGCGGGGTACTCCTCGAAAAGATTCACCCCTCCACTTT.

The sample holds many counts of this clonotype. J is TRBJ2-7 and V is TRBV12-3 or TRBV12-4, with D perhaps TRBD2 (5 bases). Between the trimmed V and J ends, which lost 4 bases and 3 bases, there was a span of 16 bases. There are 15 residues in the CDR3. The CDR3 DNA follows: TGTGCCAGCAGTTGGTCCGGCGGGTCTAGCTACGAGCAGTACTTC. This sequence encodes CASSWSGGSSYEQYF.

The sample holds many counts of this clonotype. The chain carries TRBV11-2 and TRBJ2-7, with D hard to call. The CDR3 spans 15 residues. Germline V gene data show CDR1 as SGHAT and CDR2 as FQNNGV. V lost 1 base and J lost 0, with 10 bases in between. The CDR3 nucleotides are TGTGCCAGCAGCTTAGGGTTCATGAGCTCCTACGAGCAGTACTTC. Translation gives CASSLGFMSSYEQYF.

In its sample, this clonotype was seen many times. The rearrangement uses TRBV7-2 and TRBJ2-3; 13 nucleotides match TRBD2. CDR1 is SGHTA and CDR2 is FQGNSA in the germline V gene. Losses at the gene ends were 5 bases for V and 11 bases for J; bases not matched to a gene: 7. The CDR3 covers 14 residues. CDR3 sequence (DNA): TGTGCCAGCAGCCCCGGGACTAGCGGGATGGGGCAGTATTTT. As protein: CASSPGTSGMGQYF.

This clonotype was observed many times. The chain joins TRBV30 to TRBJ1-6; D is ambiguous. V lost 2 bases and J 8 bases, leaving 10 bases between the germline ends. The CDR3 has 13 residues. CDR1 GTSNPN and CDR2 SVGIG come from the germline V gene (reference sequence). The CDR3 sequence is CAWSFGRDSPLHF. In DNA, the CDR3 is TGTGCCTGGAGTTTTGGTCGGGATTCACCCCTCCACTTT.

This clonotype appeared many times. The chain uses TRBV6-1 and TRBJ2-5; D might be TRBD1 or TRBD2, each matching 7 bases. The CDR3 runs 15 residues. Looked up from germline, CDR1 is MNHNS and CDR2 is SASEGT. The V end lost 3 bases, the J end lost 5 bases, and 16 bases lay between the germline ends. CDR3 residues: CASSETSGGGETQYF. CDR3 in DNA: TGTGCCAGCAGTGAGACATCAGGGGGAGGGGAGACCCAGTACTTC.

This chain links TRBV4-2 with TRBJ1-1; TRBD1 matches at 8 bases. The CDR3 is 14 residues long. Trimming took 1 base from V and 7 from J; bases not matched to a gene: 5. Per the germline V gene, CDR1 is LGHNA and CDR2 is YNFKEQ. Here the CDR3 reads CASSQGQQGVEAFF. DNA for the CDR3: TGTGCCAGCAGCCAAGGTCAACAGGGGGTTGAAGCTTTCTTT.

This clonotype has a count of ten or more. The chain is built from TRBV2 and TRBJ2-3; 8 nucleotides align to TRBD2. The V and J ends lost 6 bases and 4 bases, in that order; junction bases with no gene match: 6. The CDR3 sequence is 14 residues long. The germline V gene has CDR1 SNHLY and CDR2 FYNNEI. The CDR3 DNA follows: TGTGCCAGCAGGAGCGGGAGTGGTTCAGATACGCAGTATTTT. Translated: CASRSGSGSDTQYF. Based on the CDR3 plus reference TRBV2 and TRBJ2-3, the full variable domain is EPEVTQTPSHQVTQMGQEVILRCVPISNHLYFYWYRQILGQKVEFLVSFYNNEISEKSEIFDDQFSVERPDGSNFTLKIRSTKLEDSAMYFCASRSGSGSDTQYFGPGTRLTVL.

The chain links TRBV29-1 to TRBJ2-3; 8 bases match TRBD1. Germline loops: CDR1 SQVTM, CDR2 ANQGSEA. The ends lost 7 bases at V and 4 bases at J; junction bases unmatched: 7. The CDR3 runs 13 residues. CDR3 protein: CSASRGRADTQYF. CDR3 DNA sequence: TGCAGCGCCTCCAGGGGGCGCGCAGATACGCAGTATTTT.

In this sample, this clonotype turned up many times. This chain joins TRBV28 and TRBJ2-7, with TRBD1 matching 8 bases. Per germline, CDR1 MDHEN and CDR2 SYDVKM. Trimming took 3 bases from V and 5 from J; bases not matched to a gene: 6. This CDR3 comprises 14 residues. The CDR3 here is CASSFLGQGHEQYF. The CDR3 coding sequence is TGTGCCAGCAGTTTTTTAGGACAGGGCCACGAGCAGTACTTC.

This clonotype appeared many times. The chain couples TRBV9 to TRBJ2-5; TRBD2 matches 8 bases. Germline V CDR1 and CDR2: SGDLS, YYNGEE. V shed 4 bases, J shed 3 bases, and the junction held 5 bases outside the gene matches. CDR3 length equals 14 residues. The CDR3 DNA is TGTGCCAGCAGCAAACTAGCGGTGGAAGAGACCCAGTACTTC. Amino acids: CASSKLAVEETQYF.